Reported below is one T cell receptor beta chain. The CDR3 extends over 14 amino acids. Trimming shortened V by 5 bases and J by 2 bases, and 11 bases separated the two germline ends. Per germline, CDR1 LNHDA and CDR2 SQIVND (reference sequence). Researchers took RNA transcripts and amplified the TCR beta CDR3 regions from them. The TCR CDR3 first-round RT-PCR relied on the HTBI primer set. MiXCR was run by TCRdb on the multiplex PCR reads, yielding one entry per CDR3 protein. The sample shows about 160,000 distinct CDR3 sequences, 9.4% of them seen only once. This sample stems from a study of T cells in Graves' hyperthyroidism and ophthalmopathy.

The sample was blood. This chain links TRBV19 with TRBJ2-3, with D perhaps matching TRBD2 (6 bases). The receptor was derived from a woman aged 18-30 years with Graves' hyperthyroidism that later progressed to Graves' ophthalmopathy. The CDR3 spells CASSLGTFTDTQYF. The CDR3 DNA is TGTGCCAGTAGTTTGGGGACTTTCACAGATACGCAGTATTTT.